These 8 T cell receptor beta chains were all obtained from the same sample, sequenced in a study of T cell repertoires in cytomegalovirus infection. TCRdb redid the calling of the reads with MiXCR, one entry per CDR3 protein. The profile shows some 940,000 distinct CDR3 sequences, roughly 30% of them singletons. For these TCRs, the target antigens are not known. The sample here was cultured CD8+ T cells from PBMCs, taken from culture after CMV antigen stimulation. The receptors here all came from a human donor in good health (CMV status not recorded). Some clones in this sample may be carry-over from other donors' samples.

This clonotype was recorded a few times. The CDR3 DNA reads TGTGCCAGCACCCTGAGGGGGAGCTCCTACAATGAGCAGTTCTTC. Amino acid sequence: CASTLRGSSYNEQFF. The chain recombines TRBV28 with TRBJ2-1, with D possibly matching TRBD1 (6 bases). The V and J ends lost 7 bases and 0 bases respectively, with 13 bases between them. Germline CDR1 reads MDHEN; CDR2 reads SYDVKM. The CDR3 length is 15 residues.

This clonotype has only a few counts. The genes are TRBV7-9 and TRBJ1-1, with D perhaps matching TRBD1 (6 bases). The CDR3 sequence is 14 residues long. Germline lookup yields CDR1 SEHNR and CDR2 FQNEAQ (reference sequence). V was clipped by 7 bases and J by 4 bases, with 16 bases between them. The CDR3 DNA reads as TGTGCCAGCACCTCCCCCCGAGGGGGCACTGAAGCTTTCTTT. This encodes CASTSPRGGTEAFF.

The chain couples TRBV5-6 to TRBJ1-1, with D possibly matching TRBD1 (5 bases). V lost 4 bases to trimming and J lost 11 bases, with 12 bases between them. Germline V gene lookup returns CDR1 SGHDT and CDR2 YYEEEE. There are 11 residues in the CDR3. The CDR3 sequence is CASSGGVLAFF. CDR3 DNA: TGTGCCAGCAGCGGGGGTGTGCTGGCTTTCTTT.

The genes are TRBV14 and TRBJ2-1; D might be TRBD2 (7 bases). Trimming removed 8 bases at V and 2 bases at J, with 16 bases between. The CDR3 length is 15 residues. Germline values: CDR1 SGHDN, CDR2 FVKESK. The DNA of the CDR3 is TGTGCCAGCGGAAGGGTAGGGGGGGCCTACAATGAGCAGTTCTTC. It codes for CASGRVGGAYNEQFF.

A few counts support this clonotype. The chain carries TRBV4-2 and TRBJ2-2, with a tentative D call TRBD2 (5 bases). CDR3 size: 16 residues. Trimming shortened V by 0 bases and J by 6 bases, and 14 bases separated the two germline ends. The V gene's germline CDR1 is LGHNA and CDR2 YNFKEQ. In DNA, the CDR3 is TGTGCCAGCAGCCAAGAAGTACGGGGTTCGGCCGGGGAGCTGTTTTTT. Translating it yields CASSQEVRGSAGELFF.

CDR3 in amino acids: CASSRSRSSSYEQYF. The CDR3 DNA reads TGTGCCAGCAGCAGATCTCGCAGCAGCTCCTACGAGCAGTACTTC. The chain couples TRBV7-8 to TRBJ2-7; D uncertain. CDR1 and CDR2 (germline): SGHVS, FQNEAQ. Trimming left V 5 bases short and J 0 bases short, with 14 bases between. The length of the CDR3 is 15 residues.

The chain recombines TRBV5-6 with TRBJ1-6; 9 bases match TRBD1. The CDR3 has 13 residues. The junction had 7 bases not matched to a gene; V was cut back by 4 bases and J by 14 bases. CDR1 is SGHDT and CDR2 is YYEEEE in the germline V gene. CDR3 bases: TGTGCCAGCAGCAACGGACAGGGGTTGGCCCTCCACTTT. This translates into CASSNGQGLALHF.

Many counts were recorded for this clonotype. This chain uses TRBV7-6 with TRBJ2-1, with 15 bases aligning to TRBD2. Germline V gene data show CDR1 as SGHVS and CDR2 as FNYEAQ. J lost 6 bases, V lost 7 bases, and 13 bases had no gene match. The length of the CDR3 is 18 residues. The CDR3 coding sequence is TGTGCCAGCACTAGCTCCCCGGGACTAGCGGGGGGTCTCAATGAGCAGTTCTTC. This codes for CASTSSPGLAGGLNEQFF.